The next 16 T cell receptor beta chains were all read from a single sample in a study of cytomegalovirus exposure and HLA in healthy donors. Primers included in the PCR were 60 Vbeta and 13 Jbeta primers. Generated by immunoSEQ multiplex PCR, the TCRdb table keeps only in-frame clones and is missing some. The sample consists of around 150,000 clones, around 10% of them appearing once. Sequenced: PBMCs. The source of these receptors is a male donor in good health and CMV-seronegative.

This clone has just a few counts. This chain connects TRBV19 to TRBJ1-2; a possible D gene is TRBD1 (6 bases). The CDR3 totals 13 residues. CDR1 is LNHDA, CDR2 SQIVND, per germline (reference sequence). The germline V and J ends were trimmed by 8 bases and 0 bases, with 10 bases remaining between them. CDR3 nucleotide sequence: TGTGCCAGTGGGGGCCTAGCTAACTATGGCTACACCTTC. Translation: CASGGLANYGYTF.

V is TRBV11-2 and J is TRBJ1-1, with D unclear. Trimming removed 1 base at V and 1 base at J, with 4 bases between. The V gene's germline CDR1 is SGHAT and CDR2 FQNNGV. The CDR3 has 13 amino acids. CDR3 sequence: CASSLGKNTEAFF. CDR3 DNA sequence: TGTGCCAGCAGCTTAGGTAAGAACACTGAAGCTTTCTTT.

This clone was counted a few times. This chain uses TRBV7-9 with TRBJ1-1; D remains ambiguous. Germline V gene sequence: CDR1 SEHNR, CDR2 FQNEAQ (reference sequence). V lost 1 base and J lost 0, with 9 bases in between. This CDR3 is 15 amino acids long. The CDR3 DNA is TGTGCCAGCAGCTTAGTCCCAGCGATGAACACTGAAGCTTTCTTT. Translated: CASSLVPAMNTEAFF.

Only a few counts were recorded for this clone. The chain employs TRBV28 and TRBJ1-2, with a weak D call TRBD1 (5 bases). Germline V gives CDR1 MDHEN, CDR2 SYDVKM. V was clipped by 5 bases and J by 7 bases, with 17 bases between them. This CDR3 comprises 14 residues. CDR3 residues: CASSGRGAGSGYTF. In nucleotides, the CDR3 is TGTGCCAGCAGTGGACGAGGGGCCGGGAGTGGCTACACCTTC.

The J gene is TRBJ2-7, the V gene TRBV6-1, with 7 bases aligning to TRBD1. After removal of 3 bases from V and 0 bases from J, the junction contained 17 bases not matched to a gene. Germline CDR1 MNHNS, CDR2 SASEGT. The CDR3 runs 19 residues. The CDR3 loop reads CASSDPTGKLSRYSYEQYF. The CDR3 region has the DNA TGTGCCAGCAGTGACCCGACAGGGAAACTCTCCCGTTACTCCTACGAGCAGTACTTC.

This sequence joins TRBV5-1 and TRBJ1-4; TRBD1 might be the D (6 bases). With 2 bases removed from V and 5 bases from J, the gap between germline ends came to 10 bases. The CDR3 is made up of 14 amino acids. The V gene's germline CDR1 is SGHRS and CDR2 YFSETQ. For the CDR3, the DNA is TGCGCCAGCAGCTTTTTGGACAGCAATGAAAAACTGTTTTTT. Protein: CASSFLDSNEKLFF.

V and J are TRBV29-1 and TRBJ2-1, with 7 positions matching TRBD2. Germline CDR1 SQVTM, CDR2 ANQGSEA. The CDR3 spans 14 residues. The trim removed 5 bases at V and 5 bases at J, leaving 9 bases unmatched. The CDR3 coding sequence is TGCAGCGTTCTTGGACTAGTCCTACACAATGAGCAGTTCTTC. This sequence encodes CSVLGLVLHNEQFF.

The rearrangement links TRBV19 to TRBJ1-2, with a tentative D call TRBD1 (6 bases). The CDR3 consists of 15 residues. Germline CDR1 reads LNHDA; CDR2 reads SQIVND (reference sequence). V was shortened by 9 bases and J by 3 bases, with 20 bases between the two germline ends. The CDR3 DNA reads TGTGCCAGCGGGGGGGGACCCCGGGGGCACTATGGCTACACCTTC. Protein product: CASGGGPRGHYGYTF.

The chain couples TRBV9 to TRBJ2-3; D is unresolved. CDR1 is SGDLS, CDR2 YYNGEE, per germline. V dropped 3 bases and J dropped 2 bases, with 10 bases sitting between them. The CDR3 extends over 14 amino acids. CDR3 DNA: TGTGCCAGCAGCGAGGAAACAGACACAGATACGCAGTATTTT. Translated: CASSEETDTDTQYF.

Only a few counts were recorded for this clone. The chain employs TRBV19 and TRBJ2-1, with 10 bases that match TRBD2. Germline CDR1 and CDR2: LNHDA and SQIVND (reference sequence). V lost 5 bases, J lost 6 bases, and 4 bases stayed unmatched. The CDR3 length is 14 residues. The CDR3 region is CASSFSGRINEQFF. In DNA form, the CDR3 reads TGTGCCAGTAGTTTTAGCGGGAGGATCAATGAGCAGTTCTTC.

The chain is built from TRBV27 and TRBJ2-4; TRBD2 aligns across 16 bases. Unmatched junction bases numbered 14, after V lost 6 bases and J lost 0 bases. CDR3 length: 21 residues. CDR1 is MNHEY and CDR2 is SMNVEV in the germline V gene (reference sequence). The CDR3 spells CASRGNRGLAGGHIAKNIQYF. For the CDR3, the DNA is TGTGCCAGCAGGGGGAACCGGGGACTAGCGGGAGGGCATATAGCCAAAAACATTCAGTACTTC.

This clone was seen a few times. V is TRBV5-4 and J is TRBJ1-1, with unresolved D. This CDR3 has 12 residues. V gave up 1 base and J gave up 7 bases, with 8 bases separating them. Germline CDR1 SGHNT, CDR2 YYREEE (reference sequence). The CDR3: CASSLQASEAFF. DNA of the CDR3: TGTGCCAGCAGCTTGCAGGCCAGTGAAGCTTTCTTT.

In this sample, this clone turned up a few times. V usage is TRBV15 and J usage is TRBJ1-1; a possible D gene is TRBD1 (6 bases). The CDR3 has 14 residues. CDR1 and CDR2 from the germline V gene are LNHNV and YYDKDF (reference sequence). Trimming shortened V by 8 bases and J by 0 bases, and 13 bases separated the two germline ends. The CDR3 DNA is TGTGCCACCCGTCGGACAGATATGAACACTGAAGCTTTCTTT. Translated: CATRRTDMNTEAFF.

This clone was counted between two and nine times. V and J are TRBV6-5 and TRBJ2-7; D is perhaps TRBD1 (6 bases). V gave up 6 bases and J gave up 1 base, with 13 bases separating them. The CDR3 length is 14 residues. CDR1 and CDR2 (germline): MNHEY, SVGAGI. CDR3 sequence: CASRANQGSYEQYF. In DNA, the CDR3 is TGTGCCAGCAGAGCAAACCAGGGGTCCTACGAGCAGTACTTC.

In nucleotides, the CDR3 is TGCGCCAGCAGCCAAGATAGGACAGGGGCGATCTCTGGAAACACCATATATTTT. It specifies CASSQDRTGAISGNTIYF. J is TRBJ1-3 and V is TRBV4-3; TRBD1 matches at 9 bases. Germline CDR1 reads LGHNA; CDR2 reads YSLEER. J was trimmed by 0 bases and V by 0 bases; bases with no gene match: 6. This CDR3 has 18 amino acids.

In its sample, this clone was seen a few times. This chain uses TRBV11-2 with TRBJ2-3; D unresolved. Germline V gives CDR1 SGHAT, CDR2 FQNNGV. Deletions cut 5 bases from V and 0 bases from J, with 9 bases between. The CDR3 totals 14 residues. CDR3 loop: CASSPGSSTDTQYF. The CDR3 coding sequence is TGTGCCAGCAGCCCAGGATCTAGCACAGATACGCAGTATTTT.